These T cell receptor beta chains were read from a single sample in a study of regulatory T cells in long-lasting Graves disease. One entry per CDR3 protein, called by TCRdb with MiXCR from the multiplex PCR reads. This sample yields approximately 470,000 distinct CDR3 sequences, of which 15% to 20% are seen a single time; about 12% belongs to the top ten. This same sample was also part of a study on T cells in Graves' hyperthyroidism and ophthalmopathy.

The sample consisted of peripheral blood mononuclear cells (PBMCs), taken at new diagnosis, from a patient treated with antithyroid drugs. The receptors originated from a man aged 35 to 55 with Graves disease. The CDR3 runs from the conserved cysteine through the conserved F or W. The D gene is left open where the match is weak. Only some rows state a clone size, as once, few, many or a class for expanded clones.

abundance	j_gene	v_gene	d_gene	CDR3nt	CDR3aa
few	TRBJ2-3	TRBV6-1	.	TGTGCCAGCAGTGAATGGGCGCAGTATTTT	CASSEWAQYF
.	TRBJ2-1	TRBV12-3/TRBV12-4	.	TGTGCCAGCAGCTCTACACGCACGTTGGTCAATGAGCAGTTCTTC	CASSSTRTLVNEQFF
.	TRBJ2-2	TRBV7-9	.	TGTGCCAGCAGCGAACGACAGGTCGCGAACACCGGGGAGCTGTTTTTT	CASSERQVANTGELFF
.	TRBJ2-6	TRBV6-2/TRBV6-3	TRBD1	TGTGCCAGCAGGCTAACCGGGACAGGGGGCTCTGGGGCCAACGTCCTGACTTTC	CASRLTGTGGSGANVLTF
many	TRBJ2-5	TRBV24-1	.	TGTGCCACCAGTGACCCCGTGACTCAAGAGACCCAGTACTTC	CATSDPVTQETQYF
many	TRBJ2-7	TRBV11-2	TRBD2	TGTGCCAGCGGCGGACTAGCGGGAGGGCTCGAGCAGTACTTC	CASGGLAGGLEQYF
.	TRBJ2-2	TRBV6-2/TRBV6-3	.	TGTGCCACGTCTGGCCATTCCACCGGGGAGCTGTTTTTT	CATSGHSTGELFF
many	TRBJ1-5	TRBV28	.	TGTGCCAGCAGTTTGGGCAGCAAAAATCAGCCCCAGCATTTT	CASSLGSKNQPQHF
many	TRBJ2-3	TRBV12-3/TRBV12-4	.	TGTGCCAGCAGTTGGGGGCAGAACACAGATACGCAGTATTTT	CASSWGQNTDTQYF
many	TRBJ1-1	TRBV27	.	TGTGCCAGCAGTAAGGGGGACACTGAAGCTTTCTTT	CASSKGDTEAFF
many	TRBJ1-2	TRBV2	.	TGTGCCAGCAGTGAAGCGCCAGGGAGTGGCTACACCTTC	CASSEAPGSGYTF
many	TRBJ2-7	TRBV3-1	.	TGTGCCAGCAACCGACTAGGGGACGACGAGCAGTACTTC	CASNRLGDDEQYF
.	TRBJ2-6	TRBV12-3/TRBV12-4	TRBD1	TGTGCCAGCAGTTACCTGGGCAGGGGGCTCTCTGGGGCCAACGTCCTGACTTTC	CASSYLGRGLSGANVLTF
many	TRBJ2-3	TRBV28	.	TGTGCCAGCAGTTCGCCCTTGGGACGGAGCACAGATACGCAGTATTTT	CASSSPLGRSTDTQYF
many	TRBJ2-5	TRBV28	.	TGTGCCAGCACCCCAAGGGGGGGCGTAGAGACCCAGTACTTC	CASTPRGGVETQYF
many	TRBJ2-1	TRBV28	.	TGTGCCAGCAGTATTTTTTTCAATGAGCAGTTCTTC	CASSIFFNEQFF
.	TRBJ1-2	TRBV11-3	.	TGTGCCAGCAGCTTAGCGGGGGAGAACTATGGCTACACCTTC	CASSLAGENYGYTF
many	TRBJ2-3	TRBV28	.	TGTGCCAGCAGTTTATCCGGGACAACTAGCACAGATACGCAGTATTTT	CASSLSGTTSTDTQYF
many	TRBJ2-7	TRBV27	.	TGTGCCAGCAGTTTAGTGCCTGAGGGGATCTACGAGCAGTACTTC	CASSLVPEGIYEQYF
.	TRBJ2-7	TRBV11-2	TRBD1	TGTGCCAGCAGCAGGCCGGGACAGGGGATAAAAGGCTACGAGCAGTACTTC	CASSRPGQGIKGYEQYF
many	TRBJ1-2	TRBV6-1	TRBD1	TGTGCCAGCAGTATGACGGACAGGGATGGCTACACCTTC	CASSMTDRDGYTF
.	TRBJ2-7	TRBV20-1	.	TGCAGTGCTAGAGGGGGGGAGAGTAGCGGCAGCGAGCAGTACTTC	CSARGGESSGSEQYF
many	TRBJ1-5	TRBV28	TRBD1	TGTGCCAGCAGTCTTTATTTTTACAGGGGAGGCAATCAGCCCCAGCATTTT	CASSLYFYRGGNQPQHF
few	TRBJ2-7	TRBV30	TRBD1	TGTGCCTGGAGTAAAACCGTTCCCCGGGACAGGGGTCTCTACGAGCAGTACTTC	CAWSKTVPRDRGLYEQYF
many	TRBJ2-3	TRBV11-3	.	TGTGCCAGCAGCTTAGCGGCAGTGGGCACAGATACGCAGTATTTT	CASSLAAVGTDTQYF
many	TRBJ2-2	TRBV28	.	TGTGCCAGCAGTACCTCCGGGACCATCACCGGGGAGCTGTTTTTT	CASSTSGTITGELFF
many	TRBJ2-1	TRBV2	.	TGTGCCAGCAGCTCGCGGGGACTTGGGGATGAGCAGTTCTTC	CASSSRGLGDEQFF
.	TRBJ1-4	TRBV2	.	TGTGCCGGCCGACGGGACGGCTCTAATGAAAAACTGTTTTTT	CAGRRDGSNEKLFF
many	TRBJ1-2	TRBV3-1	TRBD1	TGTGCCAGCAGCCGAGGGGGCGAGGACTATGGCTACACCTTC	CASSRGGEDYGYTF
many	TRBJ2-7	TRBV12-3/TRBV12-4	.	TGTGCCAGCAGGCCCCAAGGCCACGAGCAGTACTTC	CASRPQGHEQYF
few	TRBJ2-7	TRBV7-9	TRBD2	TGTGCCAGCAGTGATAGACGACTAGCGGCAAAACATGCCTACGAGCAGTACTTC	CASSDRRLAAKHAYEQYF
many	TRBJ2-7	TRBV20-1	TRBD2	TGCAGTGCTTTGACGACTAGCGGACTCTACGAGCAGTACTTC	CSALTTSGLYEQYF
.	TRBJ2-1	TRBV27	TRBD1	TGTGCCAGCAGTAGGGGTTTGTCGGACAGGGGGTATGGTGAGCAGTTCTTC	CASSRGLSDRGYGEQFF
many	TRBJ2-7	TRBV28	TRBD1	TGTGCCACCAAGACAGGGCAGTACGAGCAGTACTTC	CATKTGQYEQYF
few	TRBJ2-1	TRBV7-7	TRBD2	TGTGCTAGCAGCTCTACTAGCGGGAGCAATGAGCAGTTCTTC	CASSSTSGSNEQFF
few	TRBJ2-2	TRBV9	.	TGTGCCAGCAGCGTAGTACCGGGGCTCGGGGAGCTGTTTTTT	CASSVVPGLGELFF
.	TRBJ2-1	TRBV20-1	TRBD2	TGCAGTGCTAGACCAACTAGCGGGCGATACAATGAGCAGTTCTTC	CSARPTSGRYNEQFF
many	TRBJ2-1	TRBV7-2	.	TGTGCCAGCGGAGGAGGGGGGGCGGGATCCGGTGAGCAGTTCTTC	CASGGGGAGSGEQFF
many	TRBJ2-7	TRBV5-1	TRBD1	TGCGCCAGCAGCCGGGACAGGATGGTCCACGAGCAGTACTTC	CASSRDRMVHEQYF
many	TRBJ1-1	TRBV20-1	.	TGCAGTGCTAGAGCTGACAACAGTATTAGTCCTGGATCTTTCTTT	CSARADNSISPGSFF
.	TRBJ2-2	TRBV14	.	TGTGCCAGCAGCCAAGTCTGGTCGGCGAACACCGGGGAGCTGTTTTTT	CASSQVWSANTGELFF
.	TRBJ1-4	TRBV27	.	TGTGCCAGCAGTCTGAACCGATTCGGGTCGGATGAAAAACTGTTTTTT	CASSLNRFGSDEKLFF
many	TRBJ2-1	TRBV3-1	.	TGTGCCAGCAGCCAACTAGAGAGCTCCTACAATGAGCAGTTCTTC	CASSQLESSYNEQFF